The 28 T cell receptor beta chains below all came from one sample that was sequenced in a study of blood T cell repertoires in COVID-19. Assay: immunoSEQ multiplex PCR; the TCRdb copy retains only in-frame clones and omits some. Here the sample spans 120,000 to 150,000 clones, about nine tenths being singletons. The sequenced sample was peripheral blood. The receptors originated from a human donor in a cohort sampled during active COVID-19.

The chain links TRBV4-1 to TRBJ2-7; 11 bases match TRBD1. The CDR3 has 14 residues. Trimming cost V 5 bases and J 4 bases; bases outside gene matches: 4. The V gene's germline CDR1 is MGHRA and CDR2 YSYEKL. The CDR3 loop reads CASSYGDRGYEQYF. The CDR3 coding sequence is TGCGCCAGCAGCTATGGGGACAGGGGGTACGAGCAGTACTTC.

This clone was observed a single time. The rearrangement links TRBV7-8 to TRBJ2-1, with 12 bases identical to TRBD2. The junction had 7 bases not matched to a gene; V was cut back by 5 bases and J by 8 bases. Germline lookup yields CDR1 SGHVS and CDR2 FQNEAQ. The CDR3 has 15 amino acids. The DNA for the CDR3 is TGTGCCAGCAGCCCTCGGACTAGCGGGGTCTATGAGCAGTTCTTC. Its protein is CASSPRTSGVYEQFF.

This sequence joins TRBV7-8 and TRBJ1-2; a possible D gene is TRBD1 (6 bases). V lost 9 bases, J lost 4 bases, and 15 bases lay in between. The germline CDR1 and CDR2 sequences are SGHVS and FQNEAQ. This CDR3 has 13 amino acids. CDR3 amino acids: CASTQGIGYGYTF. In DNA form, the CDR3 reads TGTGCCAGTACACAGGGAATTGGCTATGGCTACACCTTC.

The CDR3 nucleotides are TGTGCCAGCAGTTCCGACAGGCTCGGTTCACCCCTCCACTTT. It codes for CASSSDRLGSPLHF. The J gene is TRBJ1-6, the V gene TRBV6-5; possibly TRBD1 for D (6 bases). The germline gives CDR1 MNHEY, CDR2 SVGAGI. Trimming left V 4 bases short and J 9 bases short, with 13 bases between. CDR3 length: 14 amino acids.

The chain uses TRBV4-1 and TRBJ2-3; tentatively, D is TRBD2 (6 bases). Germline V CDR1 and CDR2: MGHRA, YSYEKL. The CDR3 sequence is 17 residues long. The V end lost 4 bases, the J end lost 2 bases, and 19 bases lay between the germline ends. The CDR3 coding sequence is TGCGCCAGCAGCCTTTCTGGTTATGCGGGGTTCACAGATACGCAGTATTTT. Translated, it gives CASSLSGYAGFTDTQYF.

J is TRBJ1-2 and V is TRBV4-1; no clear D gene. Trimming shortened V by 0 bases and J by 1 base, and 6 bases separated the two germline ends. The CDR3 sequence is 14 residues long. Germline loops: CDR1 MGHRA, CDR2 YSYEKL. The CDR3 region is CASSQDGLNYGYTF. CDR3 nucleotide sequence: TGCGCCAGCAGCCAAGATGGACTTAACTATGGCTACACCTTC.

The chain links TRBV12-5 to TRBJ2-1, with 13 bases identical to TRBD2. Germline CDR1 LGHNT, CDR2 FRNRAP. The CDR3 is made up of 17 amino acids. V lost 2 bases and J lost 7; bases outside the gene matches: 8. Here the CDR3 DNA reads TGTGCTAGTGGTTTGCCCCGGGGACTAGCGGGGAGTAATGAGCAGTTCTTC. It is translated as CASGLPRGLAGSNEQFF.

In this sample, this clone turned up once. The CDR3 DNA is TGCGCCAGCAGCCGAAACCCGGGACAGGCGGTCACTGAAGCTTTCTTT. Residues: CASSRNPGQAVTEAFF. The rearrangement joins TRBV4-1 to TRBJ1-1; 8 nucleotides line up with TRBD1. The CDR3 is 16 amino acids. The V segment lost 4 bases and the J segment 4 bases; nucleotides outside the gene matches: 11. The V gene's germline CDR1 is MGHRA and CDR2 YSYEKL.

The chain's CDR3 is CASSPGTGDNQPQHF. The CDR3 nucleotides are TGTGCCAGCAGCCCCGGGACAGGGGACAATCAGCCCCAGCATTTT. The chain combines TRBV7-9 with TRBJ1-5; 10 bases map to TRBD1. The CDR3 contains 15 residues. With V trimmed by 5 bases and J by 3 bases, 4 bases remained unmatched. Germline V gene lookup returns CDR1 SEHNR and CDR2 FQNEAQ (reference sequence).

The DNA of the CDR3 is TGTGCCAGCTCACCGGGGGGGCACTTTATCTCCTCTGGAAACACCATATATTTT. Protein sequence: CASSPGGHFISSGNTIYF. This chain uses TRBV18 with TRBJ1-3, with a possible D match to TRBD1 (6 bases). Germline V gene lookup returns CDR1 KGHSH and CDR2 LQKENI. Trimming removed 3 bases from V and 0 bases from J, with 18 bases in between. The CDR3 covers 18 residues.

The chain joins TRBV5-1 to TRBJ2-7; 9 bases are shared with TRBD2. The V gene's germline CDR1 is SGHRS and CDR2 YFSETQ. The length of the CDR3 is 17 residues. V lost 0 bases and J lost 1; bases outside the gene matches: 8. CDR3: CASSLGRPSGASYEQYF. The CDR3, as DNA: TGCGCCAGCAGCTTGGGGAGGCCTAGCGGGGCTTCCTACGAGCAGTACTTC.

This clone has just a few counts. The chain joins TRBV6-4 to TRBJ2-3; D is possibly TRBD2 (5 bases). Germline V gene lookup returns CDR1 MRHNA and CDR2 SNTAGT. The V end lost 2 bases, the J end lost 1 base, and 13 bases lay between the germline ends. The CDR3 spans 16 residues. The CDR3 region has the DNA TGTGCCAGCAGTGACGCGTCATTCGGGGGCACAGATACGCAGTATTTT. Encoded protein: CASSDASFGGTDTQYF.

The chain uses TRBV4-2 and TRBJ1-1; possible D gene TRBD1, 5 bases. The CDR3 spans 15 residues. V lost 1 base to trimming and J lost 1 base, with 10 bases between them. Germline assignment: CDR1 LGHNA and CDR2 YNFKEQ. The CDR3 DNA sequence: TGTGCCAGCAGCCAAGCGCAGGGCCCGAACACTGAAGCTTTCTTT. This gives the protein CASSQAQGPNTEAFF.

This clone was recorded a few times. This chain uses TRBV11-2 with TRBJ1-5, with D perhaps matching TRBD1 (5 bases). Germline V CDR1 and CDR2: SGHAT, FQNNGV. The V end lost 6 bases, the J end lost 2 bases, and 11 bases lay between the germline ends. The CDR3 is 14 residues long. The CDR3 DNA reads TGTGCCAGCAGTAAAACAGGTGGCAATCAGCCCCAGCATTTT. This codes for CASSKTGGNQPQHF.

The chain employs TRBV27 and TRBJ2-6; D perhaps matches TRBD2 (5 bases). This CDR3 is 14 amino acids long. V lost 6 bases, J lost 0 bases, and 6 bases lay in between. The germline gives CDR1 MNHEY, CDR2 SMNVEV (reference sequence). CDR3 loop: CASRRDSGANVLTF. CDR3 in DNA: TGTGCCAGCAGGAGGGACTCTGGGGCCAACGTCCTGACTTTC. Full variable domain (remainder filled in from reference TRBV27 and TRBJ2-6): EAQVTQNPRYLITVTGKKLTVTCSQNMNHEYMSWYRQDPGLGLRQIYYSMNVEVTDKGDVPEGYKVSRKEKRNFPLILESPSPNQTSLYFCASRRDSGANVLTFGAGSRLTVL.

The chain carries TRBV18 and TRBJ1-4; tentative D call: TRBD1 (6 bases). This CDR3 is 15 amino acids long. V lost 0 bases and J 7 bases, leaving 12 bases between the germline ends. CDR1 is KGHSH and CDR2 is LQKENI in the germline V gene. CDR3 protein: CASSPPSQGGEKLFF. Here the CDR3 DNA reads TGTGCCAGCTCACCACCGTCACAGGGTGGTGAAAAACTGTTTTTT.

The chain recombines TRBV5-1 with TRBJ1-2; D may be TRBD1 (5 bases). V gave up 6 bases and J gave up 0 bases, with 12 bases separating them. This CDR3 has 14 residues. Germline CDR1 reads SGHRS; CDR2 reads YFSETQ. The CDR3 DNA is TGCGCCAGCACGGAGGGGCAGGCTAACTATGGCTACACCTTC. This codes for CASTEGQANYGYTF.

This clone was counted a few times. The rearrangement uses TRBV2 and TRBJ1-2; 10 bases are shared with TRBD1. The CDR3 spans 16 residues. From germline, CDR1 is SNHLY and CDR2 FYNNEI. Losses at the gene ends were 6 bases for V and 4 bases for J; bases not matched to a gene: 11. CDR3 sequence (DNA): TGTGCCAGCAGATCCCGGGACAGGGGTGTTCCCTATGGCTACACCTTC. Encoded protein: CASRSRDRGVPYGYTF.

This clone was found once. This chain connects TRBV5-5 to TRBJ2-3; 7 bases match TRBD1. The CDR3 sequence is 15 residues long. After removal of 2 bases from V and 3 bases from J, the junction contained 6 bases not matched to a gene. Germline loops: CDR1 SGHKS, CDR2 YYEKEE (reference sequence). CDR3 region: CASSFLTGITDTQYF. In DNA form, the CDR3 reads TGTGCCAGCAGCTTCCTGACAGGGATTACAGATACGCAGTATTTT.

V gene TRBV7-2 combines with J gene TRBJ2-3; D call uncertain. The CDR3 runs to 14 residues. Germline loops: CDR1 SGHTA, CDR2 FQGNSA. V was clipped by 1 base and J by 6 bases, with 11 bases between them. Here the CDR3 DNA reads TGTGCCAGCAGCTTAGTGCGGATCGAGGATACGCAGTATTTT. Amino acids: CASSLVRIEDTQYF.

V is TRBV5-1 and J is TRBJ2-2; TRBD2 agrees at 9 bases. This CDR3 region has 16 residues. V shed 4 bases and J 3 bases; nucleotides not matched to a gene: 7. In germline, CDR1 is SGHRS, CDR2 YFSETQ. For the CDR3, the DNA is TGCGCCAGCAGCACCTTAGCGGGGGAGGACACCGGGGAGCTGTTTTTT. The encoded protein is CASSTLAGEDTGELFF.

The chain links TRBV6-1 to TRBJ2-6, with TRBD1 as a possible D gene (5 bases). V was trimmed by 3 bases and J by 2 bases, leaving 14 bases between them. The CDR3 totals 17 residues. Germline V gene data show CDR1 as MNHNS and CDR2 as SASEGT. The CDR3 is CASSEALGAPGANVLTF. The CDR3 nucleotides read TGTGCCAGCAGTGAGGCGCTAGGGGCGCCTGGGGCCAACGTCCTGACTTTC.

The chain employs TRBV19 and TRBJ1-1; D is undetermined. Trimming stripped 4 bases from V and 1 base from J, with 13 bases between. CDR3 length: 15 amino acids. Per germline, CDR1 LNHDA and CDR2 SQIVND (reference sequence). The CDR3 region is CASSTTGVKNTEAFF. The CDR3 nucleotides are TGTGCCAGTAGTACCACCGGGGTAAAGAACACTGAAGCTTTCTTT.

The chain carries TRBV27 and TRBJ1-4; 7 positions agree with TRBD1. CDR1 is MNHEY and CDR2 is SMNVEV in the germline V gene (reference sequence). J gave up 0 bases and V 3 bases, and 4 bases lay outside the gene matches. The CDR3 runs to 16 residues. CDR3 sequence: CASSLEGAATNEKLFF. For the CDR3, the DNA is TGTGCCAGCAGTTTGGAGGGGGCTGCAACTAATGAAAAACTGTTTTTT.

This CDR3 is CASSVGEGSYYGYTF. The CDR3 DNA reads TGTGCCAGCAGCGTAGGGGAGGGGAGTTACTATGGCTACACCTTC. The chain links TRBV9 to TRBJ1-2; the D gene is possibly TRBD1 (5 bases). Germline lookup yields CDR1 SGDLS and CDR2 YYNGEE. V was pared by 0 bases and J by 3 bases, with 12 bases between. The CDR3 runs 15 residues.

The chain combines TRBV5-8 with TRBJ1-2; D perhaps matches TRBD1 (6 bases). CDR1 is SGHTS, CDR2 YDEGEE, per germline. V was trimmed by 0 bases and J by 5 bases, leaving 11 bases between them. This CDR3 has 14 amino acids. The CDR3 region has the DNA TGTGCCAGCAGCTTGGACAGGGCCATTTATGGCTACACCTTC. This encodes CASSLDRAIYGYTF.

This chain joins TRBV6-5 and TRBJ2-7; 7 bases fit TRBD1. The V gene's germline CDR1 is MNHEY and CDR2 SVGAGI. The CDR3 has 16 amino acids. V trimming: 4 bases; J trimming: 3 bases; junction bases outside the gene matches: 12. Written as DNA, the CDR3 is TGTGCCAGCAGTTCCGACAGGGAGATGACCTTCTACGAGCAGTACTTC. Translation: CASSSDREMTFYEQYF.

The count of this clone is one. The CDR3 protein is CASSLRATGGQETQYF. Here the CDR3 DNA reads TGTGCCAGCAGCTTACGGGCCACGGGGGGGCAAGAGACCCAGTACTTC. The V call is TRBV11-2, the J call TRBJ2-5, with 8 bases matching TRBD2. Looked up from germline, CDR1 is SGHAT and CDR2 is FQNNGV. The CDR3 spans 16 residues. Unmatched junction bases numbered 7, after V lost 2 bases and J lost 2 bases.